This T cell receptor beta chain was obtained from a study of T cell responses to AZD1222 COVID-19 vaccine. Sequenced by immunoSEQ multiplex PCR; TCRdb stores in-frame clones only, minus some. The data contain about 99,000 clones, about 85% of them singletons. CDR3 length: 15 residues. The V gene's germline CDR1 is LGHDT and CDR2 YNNKEL (reference sequence). V was clipped by 2 bases and J by 8 bases, with 18 bases between them. Notes on this clone: Its specificity is not known.

Findings and caveats of the study: Spike-specific TCR breadth and depth rose after two AZD1222 doses. Just a handful of AZD1222 recipients were seropositive at baseline. Close to half of all spike-specific TCRs reportedly target regions of the variants that are unmutated. White British ancestry dominated among donors, who included more females, and clonal diversity was possibly underestimated.

Source: peripheral blood, taken on day 0 of AZD1222 vaccination. The receptor was derived from an adult in good health. The chain is built from TRBV3-1 (or the pseudogene TRBV3-2) and TRBJ1-2; D may be TRBD1 (5 bases). The CDR3 protein is CASSQRDPGRRGYTF. The CDR3 DNA reads TGTGCCAGCAGCCAAAGGGACCCAGGTAGACGAGGCTACACCTTC.